Detailed here is one T cell receptor (beta chain). Its antigen is not identified. At one end the junction does not follow the germline gene, possibly because of a read error. This sample is drawn from a study of Ad26.COV2.S vaccination and SARS-CoV-2 variants. Background on the study: Enrollment placed the donor in the COV1001 Ad26.COV2.S trial arm. Recipients of Ad26.COV2.S got it intramuscularly, once or twice 56 days apart.

Study observations and caveats: Recipients given vaccine exceeded placebo recipients in spike-specific TCR breadth.

Treatment here: 15 to 20 received Ad26.COV2.S at low or high dose, single or two shots; a few received placebo; per-sample allocation not given. After the first vaccine or placebo injection, samples were drawn on day 63. Ad26.COV2.S expressed prefusion-stabilized spike from the original Wuhan strain. TCRdb keeps only in-frame clones here, not all; method: immunoSEQ multiplex PCR. The table includes 360,000 or so clones, roughly 91% detected once. The CDR3 consists of 12 residues. CDR1 MGHRA and CDR2 YSYEKL come from the germline V gene. Source: peripheral blood, taken in a trial of Ad26.COV2.S vaccine versus placebo. The chain joins TRBV4-1 to TRBJ2-7; D perhaps matches TRBD2 (5 bases). The source of this sequence is a person aged 18-60 years who received the Ad26.COV2.S COVID-19 vaccine or a placebo. For the CDR3, the DNA is TGCGCCAGCAGCCAGGACTCCAACGAGCAGTACTTC. Amino acids: CASSQDSNEQYF.